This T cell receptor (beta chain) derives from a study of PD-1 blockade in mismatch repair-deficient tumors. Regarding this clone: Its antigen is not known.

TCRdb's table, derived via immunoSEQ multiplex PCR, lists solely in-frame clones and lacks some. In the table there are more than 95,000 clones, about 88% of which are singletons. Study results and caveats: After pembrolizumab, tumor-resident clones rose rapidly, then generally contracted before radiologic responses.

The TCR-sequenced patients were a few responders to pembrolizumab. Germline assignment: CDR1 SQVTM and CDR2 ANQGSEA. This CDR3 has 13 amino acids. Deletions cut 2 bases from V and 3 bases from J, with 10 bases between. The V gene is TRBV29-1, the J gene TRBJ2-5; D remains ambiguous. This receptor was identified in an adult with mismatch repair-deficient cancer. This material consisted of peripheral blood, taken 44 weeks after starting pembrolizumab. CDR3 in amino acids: CSVESRTEETQYF. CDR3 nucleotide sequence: TGCAGCGTTGAAAGCCGAACAGAAGAGACCCAGTACTTC.